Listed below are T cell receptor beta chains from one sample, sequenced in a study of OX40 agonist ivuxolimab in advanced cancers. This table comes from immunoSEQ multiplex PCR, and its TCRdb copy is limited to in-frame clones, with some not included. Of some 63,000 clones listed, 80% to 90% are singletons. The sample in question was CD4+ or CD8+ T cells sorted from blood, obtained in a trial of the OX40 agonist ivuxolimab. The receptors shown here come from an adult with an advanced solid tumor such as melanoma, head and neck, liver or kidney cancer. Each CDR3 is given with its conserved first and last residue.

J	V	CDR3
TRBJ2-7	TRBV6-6	CGAGAASEQYF
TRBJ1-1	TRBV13	CASSKGVGTEAFF
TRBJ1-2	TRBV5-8	CASSRRVTGAYGYTF
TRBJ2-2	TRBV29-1	CSVGRANTGELFF
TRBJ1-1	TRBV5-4	CASSSATEAFF
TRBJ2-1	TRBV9	CASSARDRENEQFF
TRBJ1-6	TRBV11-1	CASSPLTDSGYNSPLHF
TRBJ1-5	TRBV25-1	CASSRGGAFNQPQHF
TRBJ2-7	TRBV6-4	CASSRQGAKDEQYF
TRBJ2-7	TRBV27	CASSSAMGQYF
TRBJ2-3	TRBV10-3	CAISDNSGRAADTQYF
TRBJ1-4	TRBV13	CASSPTPDEKLFF
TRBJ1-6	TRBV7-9	CASSSTGGNSPLHF
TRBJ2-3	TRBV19	CASSIIAGSVTDTQYF
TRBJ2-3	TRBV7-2	CASSRSRDTYTDTQYF
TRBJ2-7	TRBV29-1	CSVAPDGYEQYF
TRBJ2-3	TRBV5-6	CASSPVRRDTQYF
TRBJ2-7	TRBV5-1	CASSLGDYEQYF
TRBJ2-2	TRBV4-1	CASSQVTPGTTAPGELFF
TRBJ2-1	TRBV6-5	CASRTGTGGYNEQFF
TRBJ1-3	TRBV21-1	CASSKSNKRGKSGNTIYF
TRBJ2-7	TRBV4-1	CASSQDPAGGQEQYF
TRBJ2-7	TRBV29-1	CSVEWGYEQYF
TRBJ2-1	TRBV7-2	CASSLVLGQRINEQFF
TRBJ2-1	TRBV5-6	CASSGRARTYNEQFF
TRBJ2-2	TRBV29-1	CSVGTLNTGELFF
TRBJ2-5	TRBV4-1	CASSPLADRYIQETQYF
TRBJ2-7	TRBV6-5	CASTHSSKAYEQYF
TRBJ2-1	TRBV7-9	CASSFLLAMYNEQFF
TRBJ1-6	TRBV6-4	CASRYRGNSPLHF
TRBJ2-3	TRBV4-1	CASSQEAQNRDRGTDTQYF
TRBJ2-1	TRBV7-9	CASSSVSGTSGNEQFF
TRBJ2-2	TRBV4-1	CASTPSTGELFF
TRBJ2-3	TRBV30	CAWRVSGGGGEQYF
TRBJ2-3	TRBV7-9	CASSHPSEAGSGDTQYF
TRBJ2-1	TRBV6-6	CASSRLGGGGNEQFF
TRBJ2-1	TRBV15	CATSHPSPYNEQFF
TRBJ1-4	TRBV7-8	CASSLRGEKLFF
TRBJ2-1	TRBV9	CASSPHLSGSYNEQFF
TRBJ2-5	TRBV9	CASSEAPQGDFQETQYF
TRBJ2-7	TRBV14	CASRYRPGTRSYEQYF